The clone carrying this TCR beta chain was detected only once. This record comes from a study of PD-L1 blockade in urothelial cancer. Germline V gene lookup returns CDR1 DFQATT and CDR2 SNEGSKA (reference sequence). This CDR3 contains 11 residues. The V end lost 6 bases, the J end lost 7 bases, and 10 bases lay between the germline ends. Profiled with immunoSEQ multiplex PCR; TCRdb holds only in-frame clones, not every one. Among approximately 50,000 clones, about 85% were seen once, and the ten largest hold 7.5% to 8.5%. The rearrangement links TRBV20-1 to TRBJ2-1; possibly TRBD2 for D (5 bases). Sample: PBMCs, taken around atezolizumab (anti-PD-L1) treatment. This receptor was identified in a man between 60 and 75 years old with urothelial cancer. The CDR3 loop is CSATLVNEQFF. The CDR3 DNA reads TGCAGTGCCACACTAGTAAATGAGCAGTTCTTC.